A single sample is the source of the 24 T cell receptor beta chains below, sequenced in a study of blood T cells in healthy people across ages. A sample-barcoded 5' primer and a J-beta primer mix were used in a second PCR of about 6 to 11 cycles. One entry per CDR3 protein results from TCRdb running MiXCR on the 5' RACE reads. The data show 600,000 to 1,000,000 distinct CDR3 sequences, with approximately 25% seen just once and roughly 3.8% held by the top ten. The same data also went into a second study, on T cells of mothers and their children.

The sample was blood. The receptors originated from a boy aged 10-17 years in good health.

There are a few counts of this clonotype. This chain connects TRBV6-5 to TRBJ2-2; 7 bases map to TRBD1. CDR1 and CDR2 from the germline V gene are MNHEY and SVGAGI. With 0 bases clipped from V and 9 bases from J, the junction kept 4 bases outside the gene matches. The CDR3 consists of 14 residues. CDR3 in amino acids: CASSYSNRGRELFF. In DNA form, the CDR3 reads TGTGCCAGCAGTTACTCAAACAGGGGCCGGGAGCTGTTTTTT.

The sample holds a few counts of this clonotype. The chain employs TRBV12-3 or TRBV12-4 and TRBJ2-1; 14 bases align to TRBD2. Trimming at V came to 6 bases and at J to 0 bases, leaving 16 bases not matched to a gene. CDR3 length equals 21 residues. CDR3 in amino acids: CASSSRLAGGIFSSSYNEQFF. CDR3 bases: TGTGCCAGCAGCTCTAGACTAGCGGGAGGGATATTTTCGAGCTCCTACAATGAGCAGTTCTTC.

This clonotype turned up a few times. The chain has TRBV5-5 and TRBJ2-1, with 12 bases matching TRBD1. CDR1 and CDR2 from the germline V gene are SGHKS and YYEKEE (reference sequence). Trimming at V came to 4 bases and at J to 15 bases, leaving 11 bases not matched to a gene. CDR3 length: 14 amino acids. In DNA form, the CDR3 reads TGTGCCAGCAGCGCGGGGACAGGGGGCACGACTCGGTTCTTC. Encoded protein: CASSAGTGGTTRFF.

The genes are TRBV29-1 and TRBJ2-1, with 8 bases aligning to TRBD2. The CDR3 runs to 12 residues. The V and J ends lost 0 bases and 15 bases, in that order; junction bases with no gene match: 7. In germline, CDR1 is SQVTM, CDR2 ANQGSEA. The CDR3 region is CSVEDRRGAPFF. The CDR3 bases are TGCAGCGTTGAAGATCGGCGGGGGGCTCCGTTCTTC.

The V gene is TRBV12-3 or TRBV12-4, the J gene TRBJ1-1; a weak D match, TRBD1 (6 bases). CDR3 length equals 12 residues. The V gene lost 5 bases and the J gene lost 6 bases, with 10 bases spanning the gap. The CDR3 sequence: CASSRGGPEAFF. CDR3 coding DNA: TGTGCCAGCAGTCGCGGGGGCCCTGAAGCTTTCTTT.

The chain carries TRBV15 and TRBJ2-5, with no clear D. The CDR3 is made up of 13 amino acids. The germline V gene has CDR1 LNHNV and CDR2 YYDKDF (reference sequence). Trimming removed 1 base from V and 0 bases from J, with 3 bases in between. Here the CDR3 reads CATSRGYQETQYF. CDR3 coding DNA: TGTGCCACCAGCAGAGGGTACCAAGAGACCCAGTACTTC.

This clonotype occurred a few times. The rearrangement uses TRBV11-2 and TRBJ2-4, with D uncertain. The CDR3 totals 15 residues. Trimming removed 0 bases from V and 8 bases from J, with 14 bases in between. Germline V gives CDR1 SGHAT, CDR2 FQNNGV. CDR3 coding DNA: TGTGCCAGCAGCTTAGAATGGAGCCCTGGGGACATTCAGTACTTC. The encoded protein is CASSLEWSPGDIQYF.

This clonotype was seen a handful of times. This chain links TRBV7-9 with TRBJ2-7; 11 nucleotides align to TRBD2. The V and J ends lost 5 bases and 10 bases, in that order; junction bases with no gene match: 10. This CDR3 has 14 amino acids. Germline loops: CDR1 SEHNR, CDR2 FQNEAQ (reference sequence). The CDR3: CASSRGLAELGQYF. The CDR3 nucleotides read TGTGCCAGCAGCCGGGGACTAGCGGAATTGGGTCAGTACTTC.

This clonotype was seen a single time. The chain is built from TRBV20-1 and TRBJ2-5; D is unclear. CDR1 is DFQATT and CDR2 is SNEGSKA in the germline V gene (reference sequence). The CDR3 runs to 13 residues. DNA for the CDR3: TGCAATGCCAGAGCCATGTACCAAGAGACCCAGTACTTC. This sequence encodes CNARAMYQETQYF.

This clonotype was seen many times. The CDR3 is CASSVGGGGSYEQYF. CDR3 nucleotide sequence: TGTGCCAGCAGCGTAGGTGGGGGGGGCTCCTACGAGCAGTACTTC. The chain employs TRBV9 and TRBJ2-7; TRBD2 aligns across 7 bases. J gave up 0 bases and V 0 bases, and 3 bases lay outside the gene matches. CDR1 SGDLS and CDR2 YYNGEE come from the germline V gene. The CDR3 totals 15 residues.

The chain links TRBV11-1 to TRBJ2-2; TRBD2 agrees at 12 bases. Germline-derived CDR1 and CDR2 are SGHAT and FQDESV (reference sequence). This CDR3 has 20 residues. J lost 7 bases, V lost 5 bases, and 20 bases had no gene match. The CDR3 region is CASSPFPQLTSGGRVGELFF. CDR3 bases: TGTGCCAGCAGCCCCTTCCCCCAACTGACTAGCGGGGGTAGGGTCGGGGAGCTGTTTTTT.

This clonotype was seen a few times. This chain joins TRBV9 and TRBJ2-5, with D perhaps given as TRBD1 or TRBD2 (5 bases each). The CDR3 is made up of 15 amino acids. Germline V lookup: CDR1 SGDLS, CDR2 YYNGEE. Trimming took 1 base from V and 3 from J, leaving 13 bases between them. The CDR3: CASSVPGPTKETQYF. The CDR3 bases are TGTGCCAGCAGCGTACCGGGGCCCACCAAAGAGACCCAGTACTTC.

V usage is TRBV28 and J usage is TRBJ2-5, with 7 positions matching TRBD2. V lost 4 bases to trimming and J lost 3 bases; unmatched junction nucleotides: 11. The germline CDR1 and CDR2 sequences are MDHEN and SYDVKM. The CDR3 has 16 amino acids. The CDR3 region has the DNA TGTGCCAGCAGTTCGCGCGGCGGGGGACTGGAAGAGACCCAGTACTTC. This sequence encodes CASSSRGGGLEETQYF.

This CDR3 is CATSRGGSVGGGETQYF. The CDR3 coding sequence is TGTGCCACCAGCAGGGGGGGGTCTGTCGGAGGAGGGGAGACCCAGTACTTC. The V call is TRBV15, the J call TRBJ2-1, with 7 nucleotides matching TRBD2. The J call is doubtful: the DNA matches TRBJ2-5 better. This CDR3 is 17 amino acids long. Germline V CDR1 and CDR2: LNHNV, YYDKDF (reference sequence).

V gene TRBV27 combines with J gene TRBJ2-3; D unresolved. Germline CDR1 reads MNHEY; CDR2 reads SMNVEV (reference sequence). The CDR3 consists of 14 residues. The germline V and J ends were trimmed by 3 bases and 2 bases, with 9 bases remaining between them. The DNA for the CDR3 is TGTGCCAGCAGTTTCCGATTTGACACAGATACGCAGTATTTT. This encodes CASSFRFDTDTQYF.

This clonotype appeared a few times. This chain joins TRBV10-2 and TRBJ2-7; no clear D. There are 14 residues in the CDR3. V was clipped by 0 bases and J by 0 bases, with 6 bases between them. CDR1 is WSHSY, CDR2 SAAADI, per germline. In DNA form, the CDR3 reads TGCGCCAGCAGTGAGTCAGGTTACTCCTACGAGCAGTACTTC. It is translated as CASSESGYSYEQYF.

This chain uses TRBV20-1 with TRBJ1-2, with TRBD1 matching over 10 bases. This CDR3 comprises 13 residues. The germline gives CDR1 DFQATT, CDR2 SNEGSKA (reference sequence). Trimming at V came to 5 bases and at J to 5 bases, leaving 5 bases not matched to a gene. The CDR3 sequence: CSALPGQGYGYTF. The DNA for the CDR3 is TGCAGTGCTTTACCGGGACAGGGGTATGGCTACACCTTC.

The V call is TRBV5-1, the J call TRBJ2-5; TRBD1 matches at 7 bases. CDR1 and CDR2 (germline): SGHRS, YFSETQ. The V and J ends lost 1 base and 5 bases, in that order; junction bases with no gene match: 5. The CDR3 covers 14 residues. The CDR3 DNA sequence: TGCGCCAGCAGCTTGCGACAGGGCACGGAGACCCAGTACTTC. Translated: CASSLRQGTETQYF.

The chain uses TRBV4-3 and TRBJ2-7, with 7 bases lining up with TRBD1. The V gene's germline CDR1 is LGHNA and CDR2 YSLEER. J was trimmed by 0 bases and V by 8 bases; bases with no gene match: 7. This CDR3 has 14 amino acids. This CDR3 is CASASTGTSYEQYF. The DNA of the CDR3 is TGCGCCAGCGCCTCGACAGGGACCTCCTACGAGCAGTACTTC.

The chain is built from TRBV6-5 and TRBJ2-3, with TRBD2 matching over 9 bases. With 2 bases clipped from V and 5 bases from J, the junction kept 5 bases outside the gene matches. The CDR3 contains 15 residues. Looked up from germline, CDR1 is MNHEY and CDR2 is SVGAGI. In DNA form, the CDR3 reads TGTGCCAGCAGTTACATAGCGGGGGTGGGAGATACGCAGTATTTT. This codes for CASSYIAGVGDTQYF.

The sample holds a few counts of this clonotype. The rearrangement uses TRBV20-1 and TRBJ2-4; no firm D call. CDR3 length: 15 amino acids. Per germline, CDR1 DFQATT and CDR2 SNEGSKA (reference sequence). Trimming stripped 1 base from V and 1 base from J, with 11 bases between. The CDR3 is CSARVAARAKNIQYF. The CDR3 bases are TGCAGTGCTAGAGTGGCGGCCCGGGCCAAAAACATTCAGTACTTC.

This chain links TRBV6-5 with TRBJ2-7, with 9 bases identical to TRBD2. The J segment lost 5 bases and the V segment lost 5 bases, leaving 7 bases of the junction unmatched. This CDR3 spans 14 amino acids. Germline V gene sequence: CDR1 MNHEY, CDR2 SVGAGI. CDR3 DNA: TGTGCCAGCAGTCCCCTAGCGGGAAACGACGAGCAGTACTTC. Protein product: CASSPLAGNDEQYF.

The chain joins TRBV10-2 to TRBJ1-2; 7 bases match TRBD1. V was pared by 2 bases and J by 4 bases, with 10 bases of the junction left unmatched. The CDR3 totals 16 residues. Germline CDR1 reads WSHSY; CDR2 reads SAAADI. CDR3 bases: TGCGCCAGCAGTGAGCTTTTGGGACAGTTTTCCTATGGCTACACCTTC. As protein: CASSELLGQFSYGYTF.

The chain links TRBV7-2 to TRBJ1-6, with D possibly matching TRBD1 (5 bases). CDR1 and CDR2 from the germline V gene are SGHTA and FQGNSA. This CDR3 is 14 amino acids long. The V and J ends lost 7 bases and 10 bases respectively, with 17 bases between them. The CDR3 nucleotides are TGTGCCAGCACCCGGGGGAGGTTAGAGTCACCCCTCCACTTT. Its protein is CASTRGRLESPLHF.